This TCR beta chain was recovered during a study of shared clonotypes between healthy human individuals. The overall study: CD4 naive cells filled three plates per donor, CD4 memory three, CD8 naive two and CD8 memory one. Study observations and caveats: Naive subsets, compared against memory subsets, generally had larger estimated richness values. Lower generation probabilities were found for non-shared clonotypes than for those shared by all four donors.

With respect to this clone: Its target is not known.

Clones were sequenced by immunoSEQ multiplex PCR, and TCRdb holds only the in-frame ones, with some missing. The profile covers about 2.1 million clones, with over 85% appearing a single time and 1.5% to 2% taken by the ten largest. J lost 7 bases, V lost 8 bases, and 16 bases had no gene match. CDR1 MDHEN and CDR2 SYDVKM come from the germline V gene. CDR3 length: 15 residues. Naive CD8 cells were CD45RO-negative, positively selected for CCR7, excluding terminally differentiated effector memory CD45RA+ cells. Everyone who donated was a Caucasian adult who lived in Nashville, Tennessee. The chain employs TRBV28 and TRBJ1-2; TRBD1 agrees at 7 bases. The receptor comes from a man aged 18-30 years in good health. Some clones in this sample may be carry-over from other donors' samples. The specimen was naive CD8+ T cells from PBMCs. CDR3 residues: CASSSPHRGHPGYTF. CDR3 nucleotide sequence: TGTGCCAGCTCCTCGCCGCACAGGGGACACCCTGGCTACACCTTC.